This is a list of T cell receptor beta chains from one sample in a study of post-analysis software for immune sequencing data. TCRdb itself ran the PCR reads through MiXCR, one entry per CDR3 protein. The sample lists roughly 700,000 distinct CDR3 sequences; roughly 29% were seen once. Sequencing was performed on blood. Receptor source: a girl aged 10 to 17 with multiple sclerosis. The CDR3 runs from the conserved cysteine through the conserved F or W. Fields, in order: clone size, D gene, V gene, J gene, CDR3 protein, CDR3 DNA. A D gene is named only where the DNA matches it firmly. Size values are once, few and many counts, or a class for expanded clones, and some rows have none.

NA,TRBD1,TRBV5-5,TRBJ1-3,CASSLVGQGGAGNTIYF,TGTGCCAGCAGCTTGGTGGGACAGGGGGGCGCTGGAAACACCATATATTTT
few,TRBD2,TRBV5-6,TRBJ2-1,CASSPGASGLPSYNEQFF,TGTGCCAGCAGCCCGGGGGCTAGCGGGCTCCCTTCCTACAATGAGCAGTTCTTC
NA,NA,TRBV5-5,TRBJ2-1,CASSLVKGQETQFF,TGTGCCAGCAGCTTGGTGAAGGGCCAAGAGACCCAGTTCTTC
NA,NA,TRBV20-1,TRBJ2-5,CSASYVGGETQYF,TGCAGTGCTAGTTACGTGGGTGGGGAGACCCAGTACTTC
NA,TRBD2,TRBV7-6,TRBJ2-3,CASSSFGGGEFTIDTQYF,TGTGCCAGCAGCTCCTTCGGCGGGGGGGAATTCACCATAGATACGCAGTATTTT
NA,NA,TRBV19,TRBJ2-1,CASSIPRQETQFF,TGTGCCAGTAGTATACCCAGACAAGAGACCCAGTTCTTC
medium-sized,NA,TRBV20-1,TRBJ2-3,CSALLTDTQYF,TGCAGTGCCCTCCTCACAGATACGCAGTATTTT
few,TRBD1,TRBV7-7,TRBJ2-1,CASSPGQGAFGEQFF,TGTGCTAGCAGCCCGGGACAGGGGGCGTTCGGGGAGCAGTTCTTC
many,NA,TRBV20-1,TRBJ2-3,CSAASRAKDTDTQYF,TGCAGTGCTGCCAGTAGAGCAAAGGACACAGATACGCAGTATTTT
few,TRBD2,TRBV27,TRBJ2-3,CASSLGGRNADTQYF,TGTGCCAGCAGTTTAGGCGGGAGGAACGCAGATACGCAGTATTTT
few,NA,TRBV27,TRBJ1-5,CASSLWGSNQPQHF,TGTGCCAGCAGTTTATGGGGGAGCAATCAGCCCCAGCATTTT
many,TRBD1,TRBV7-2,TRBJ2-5,CASSVQGALRQETQYF,TGTGCCAGCAGCGTACAGGGGGCTCTCCGCCAAGAGACCCAGTACTTC
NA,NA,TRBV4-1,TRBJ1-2,CASSHRTHGYTF,TGCGCCAGCAGCCACCGCACGCATGGCTACACCTTC
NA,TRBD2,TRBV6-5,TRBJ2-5,CASNNVGVREAQYF,TGTGCCAGCAACAACGTGGGGGTTCGGGAGGCCCAGTACTTC
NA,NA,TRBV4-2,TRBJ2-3,CASSQGQAGMTVDTQYF,TGTGCCAGCAGCCAAGGGCAAGCGGGTATGACTGTTGATACGCAGTATTTT
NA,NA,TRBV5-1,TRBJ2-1,CASSLEPGVWVGEQFF,TGCGCCAGCAGCTTGGAACCGGGAGTATGGGTGGGTGAGCAGTTCTTC
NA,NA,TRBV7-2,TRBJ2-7,CASSLAPSRPEQYF,TGTGCCAGCAGCTTAGCTCCCAGCCGACCTGAGCAGTACTTC
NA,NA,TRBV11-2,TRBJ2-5,CASSFRGLREETQYF,TGTGCCAGCAGCTTCCGGGGGCTCCGGGAAGAGACCCAGTACTTC
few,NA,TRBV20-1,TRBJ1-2,CSAQTRGLDYGYTF,TGCAGTGCTCAGACGCGGGGTTTGGACTATGGCTACACCTTC
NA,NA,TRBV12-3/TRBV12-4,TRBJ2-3,CASRKISTDTQYF,TGTGCCAGCAGGAAAATTAGCACAGATACGCAGTATTTT
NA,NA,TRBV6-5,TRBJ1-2,CASSYSRVNNYGYTF,TGTGCCAGCAGTTACTCGAGGGTTAATAACTATGGCTACACCTTC
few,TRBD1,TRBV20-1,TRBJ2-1,CSAADRGGYNEQFF,TGCAGTGCGGCCGACAGGGGAGGCTACAATGAGCAGTTCTTC
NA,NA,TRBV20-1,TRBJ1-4,CSAVGTATTNEKLFF,TGCAGTGCCGTCGGGACTGCAACAACTAATGAAAAACTGTTTTTT
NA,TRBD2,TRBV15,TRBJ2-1,CATGAFTSGSRSNEQFF,TGTGCCACCGGAGCTTTTACTAGCGGGAGCCGGAGCAATGAGCAGTTCTTC
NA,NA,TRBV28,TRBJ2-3,CASSLISTAYSSTDTQYF,TGTGCCAGCAGTTTAATCTCGACAGCTTATTCTAGCACAGATACGCAGTATTTT
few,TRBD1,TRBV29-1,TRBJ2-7,CSVSSGTGSYEQYF,TGCAGCGTTTCCTCCGGGACAGGGTCCTACGAGCAGTACTTC
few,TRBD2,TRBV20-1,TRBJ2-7,CSGQRGGAYEQYF,TGCAGCGGACAGCGGGGGGGTGCATACGAGCAGTACTTC
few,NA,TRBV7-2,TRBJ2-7,CASSDFPLSSYEQYF,TGTGCCAGCAGCGACTTCCCCCTTTCCTCCTACGAGCAGTACTTC
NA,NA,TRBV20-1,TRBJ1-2,CSADKTSDGYTF,TGCAGTGCGGACAAAACTTCGGATGGCTACACCTTC
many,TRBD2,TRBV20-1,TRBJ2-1,CSAPLAGTYNEQFF,TGCAGTGCCCCCTTAGCGGGTACCTACAATGAGCAGTTCTTC
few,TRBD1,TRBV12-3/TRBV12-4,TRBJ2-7,CASRPPGDRVPHEQYF,TGTGCCAGCAGACCCCCCGGGGACAGGGTTCCCCACGAGCAGTACTTC
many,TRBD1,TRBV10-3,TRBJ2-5,CAISLGQGETQYF,TGTGCCATCAGCTTGGGACAGGGCGAGACCCAGTACTTC
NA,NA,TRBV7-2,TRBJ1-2,CASSVNGGAYGYTF,TGTGCCAGCAGCGTAAATGGGGGGGCCTATGGCTACACCTTC
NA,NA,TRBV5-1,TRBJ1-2,CASSLEGTNYGYTF,TGCGCCAGCAGCTTGGAGGGTACTAACTATGGCTACACCTTC
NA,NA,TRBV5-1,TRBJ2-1,CASSLWAAYNEQFF,TGCGCCAGCAGCTTGTGGGCGGCCTACAATGAGCAGTTCTTC
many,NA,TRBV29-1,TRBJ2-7,CSVEDEGLNSYEQYF,TGCAGCGTTGAAGACGAAGGTTTAAACTCCTACGAGCAGTACTTC
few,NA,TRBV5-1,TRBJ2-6,CASSLGVWGASGANVLTF,TGCGCCAGCAGCTTGGGTGTATGGGGCGCTTCAGGGGCCAACGTCCTGACTTTC
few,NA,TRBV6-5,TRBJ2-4,CASSYSGTAKNIQYF,TGTGCCAGCAGTTACTCCGGGACGGCCAAAAACATTCAGTACTTC
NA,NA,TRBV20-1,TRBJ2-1,CSARGGSNEQFF,TGCAGTGCTAGAGGGGGAAGCAATGAGCAGTTCTTC
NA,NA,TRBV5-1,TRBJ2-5,CASSLVAGIAETQYF,TGCGCCAGCAGCTTGGTGGCAGGGATCGCCGAGACCCAGTACTTC
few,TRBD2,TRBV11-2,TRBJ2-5,CASSPRGGRQTQYF,TGTGCCAGCAGCCCCCGGGGGGGGCGGCAGACCCAGTACTTC
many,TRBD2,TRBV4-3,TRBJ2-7,CASSQDLGTSGSSYEQYF,TGCGCCAGCAGCCAAGATTTGGGGACTAGCGGGAGTTCCTACGAGCAGTACTTC
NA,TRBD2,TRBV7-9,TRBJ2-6,CASSHPRSGKTSGANVLTF,TGTGCCAGCAGCCATCCTCGGAGCGGGAAGACATCTGGGGCCAACGTCCTGACTTTC
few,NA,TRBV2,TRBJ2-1,CASSPPREQFF,TGTGCCAGCAGTCCCCCTCGTGAGCAGTTCTTC
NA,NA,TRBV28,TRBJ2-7,CATSSLLTGPYEQYF,TGTGCCACCAGCAGTCTCCTGACAGGACCCTACGAGCAGTACTTC
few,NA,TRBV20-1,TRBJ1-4,CSARDRRVGEKLFF,TGCAGCGCTAGAGATCGGAGGGTGGGGGAAAAACTGTTTTTT
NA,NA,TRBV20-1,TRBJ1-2,CSASGILGDYTF,TGCAGTGCTAGTGGAATCCTCGGAGACTACACCTTC
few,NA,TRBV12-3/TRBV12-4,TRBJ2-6,CASTVGPLSGANVLTF,TGTGCCAGCACCGTAGGGCCACTCTCTGGGGCCAACGTCCTGACTTTC